One and the same sample provided the 18 T cell receptor beta chains below, sequenced in a study of blood T cells in healthy people across ages. Primed by a sample-barcoded 5' primer and a J-beta primer mix, a second PCR proceeded for about 6 to 11 cycles. TCRdb analysed the 5' RACE reads with MiXCR anew, one entry per CDR3 protein. The sample yields about 1.6 million distinct CDR3 sequences, about 31% seen once. Source material: blood. Every receptor here comes from a woman in her twenties or thirties in good health.

This clonotype showed up many times. The chain links TRBV4-1 to TRBJ2-1; D not certain. The germline CDR1 and CDR2 sequences are MGHRA and YSYEKL. The CDR3 totals 14 residues. The ends were cut back, 1 base at V and 2 bases at J, with 6 bases in the middle. This CDR3 reads CASSQAGAYNEQFF. In DNA form, the CDR3 reads TGCGCCAGCAGCCAAGCAGGAGCCTACAATGAGCAGTTCTTC.

This clonotype was observed a few times. This chain links TRBV24-1 with TRBJ2-1; 7 nucleotides agree with TRBD2. This CDR3 comprises 17 residues. Germline lookup yields CDR1 KGHDR and CDR2 SFDVKD. Trimming took 4 bases from V and 7 from J; bases not matched to a gene: 15. The chain's CDR3 is CATSDPLGVAGANEQFF. In nucleotides, the CDR3 is TGTGCCACCAGTGACCCCCTGGGGGTAGCGGGTGCAAATGAGCAGTTCTTC.

This clonotype was observed a handful of times. V gene TRBV4-1 combines with J gene TRBJ1-6; D possibly corresponds to TRBD1 (6 bases). Trimming took 4 bases from V and 5 from J, leaving 15 bases between them. Germline-derived CDR1 and CDR2 are MGHRA and YSYEKL. The CDR3 totals 16 residues. Here the CDR3 DNA reads TGCGCCAGCAGCCCCCAAGGGGGGGCCGATAATTCACCCCTCCACTTT. Its translation is CASSPQGGADNSPLHF.

This clonotype was picked up many times. The chain has TRBV29-1 and TRBJ2-1, with D unresolved. The CDR3 runs to 12 residues. V was pared by 4 bases and J by 9 bases, with 13 bases between. Per the germline V gene, CDR1 is SQVTM and CDR2 is ANQGSEA. Here the CDR3 DNA reads TGCAGCGTTGGCCCTGAGATTGGTGAGCAGTTCTTC. Protein sequence: CSVGPEIGEQFF.

In the case of this clonotype: It may be a read error: a sequence one base away is much more abundant. The J gene is TRBJ1-5, the V gene TRBV29-1; no reliable D call. This CDR3 contains 14 residues. The V end lost 5 bases, the J end lost 6 bases, and 17 bases lay between the germline ends. Germline CDR1 is SQVTM and CDR2 is ANQGSEA. The CDR3 coding sequence is TGCAGCGTTCGGGTCCCCGGGGTTAGTCAGCCCCAGCATTTT. Translation gives CSVRVPGVSQPQHF.

This chain uses TRBV12-3 or TRBV12-4 with TRBJ1-2; D is possibly TRBD1 (5 bases). V was cut by 1 base and J by 4 bases, with 13 bases left in between. There are 15 residues in the CDR3. The CDR3 nucleotides are TGTGCCAGCAGTTTAGGCCTGGGACTGACCTATGGCTACACCTTC. Its translation: CASSLGLGLTYGYTF.

The chain has TRBV6-2 or TRBV6-3 and TRBJ2-3; 9 nucleotides agree with TRBD2. CDR3 length: 17 residues. The trim removed 2 bases at V and 0 bases at J, leaving 6 bases unmatched. Germline CDR1 reads MNHEY; CDR2 reads SVGEGT. CDR3 nucleotide sequence: TGTGCCAGCAGTTACGGGGCGGGGGGGCCTAGCACAGATACGCAGTATTTT. It translates to CASSYGAGGPSTDTQYF.

Details on this clonotype: Compared with germline, one end of the junction differs, possibly owing to a read error. This rearrangement joins TRBV7-4 to TRBJ2-3; D is unresolved. Germline V gene sequence: CDR1 SGHVT, CDR2 SQSDAQ. CDR3 length: 9 residues. The CDR3 reads CASTYTQYF. As DNA, the CDR3 is TGTGCCAGCACATATACGCAGTATTTT.

A few counts support this clonotype. The rearrangement uses TRBV2 and TRBJ2-7; the D gene is possibly TRBD1 (6 bases). The germline gives CDR1 SNHLY, CDR2 FYNNEI. V was trimmed by 4 bases and J by 6 bases, leaving 16 bases between them. The CDR3 loop spans 14 amino acids. The CDR3 sequence is CASSAGTLVGEQYF. For the CDR3, the DNA is TGTGCCAGCAGTGCCGGGACATTAGTAGGCGAGCAGTACTTC.

A remark on this clonotype: One junction end does not reproduce the germline sequence, and a read error may be involved. The rearrangement joins TRBV12-3 or TRBV12-4 to TRBJ2-3; possibly TRBD1 for D (6 bases). The CDR3 extends over 13 amino acids. The CDR3 sequence: CASLTGYTDTEYF. CDR3 in DNA: TGTGCCAGCCTGACAGGATACACAGATACGGAGTATTTT.

The chain has TRBV6-1 and TRBJ2-3; the D is unclear. V lost 7 bases and J lost 5, with 16 bases in between. The CDR3 consists of 14 residues. Germline values: CDR1 MNHNS, CDR2 SASEGT. CDR3 loop: CASTPGQLRDTQYF. The DNA of the CDR3 is TGTGCCAGCACTCCGGGCCAGTTGCGAGATACGCAGTATTTT.

V gene TRBV6-4 combines with J gene TRBJ2-1, with D unresolved. The CDR3 contains 14 residues. The germline V gene encodes CDR1 MRHNA and CDR2 SNTAGT. Trimming took 0 bases from V and 8 from J, leaving 11 bases between them. CDR3 protein: CASSDSYGWDEQFF. CDR3 in DNA: TGTGCCAGCAGTGACTCTTACGGTTGGGATGAGCAGTTCTTC.

Here the CDR3 reads CAWSFPGQYNSPLHF. In DNA form, the CDR3 reads TGTGCCTGGAGTTTTCCGGGACAGTATAATTCACCCCTCCACTTT. The chain has TRBV30 and TRBJ1-6, with 7 positions matching TRBD1. Per germline, CDR1 GTSNPN and CDR2 SVGIG (reference sequence). The junction had 5 bases not matched to a gene; V was cut back by 2 bases and J by 4 bases. The CDR3 has 15 amino acids. Full variable domain (missing parts from reference TRBV30 and TRBJ1-6): SQTIHQWPATLVQPVGSPLSLECTVEGTSNPNLYWYRQAAGRGLQLLFYSVGIGQISSEVPQNLSASRPQDRQFILSSKKLLLSDSGFYLCAWSFPGQYNSPLHFGNGTRLTVT.

This clonotype was picked up a small number of times. J is TRBJ1-1 and V is TRBV6-5; D perhaps matches TRBD1 (6 bases). Germline V lookup: CDR1 MNHEY, CDR2 SVGAGI. The CDR3 covers 15 residues. The ends were cut back, 0 bases at V and 7 bases at J, with 15 bases in the middle. CDR3 loop: CASSYSPDSLHEAFF. The CDR3 coding sequence is TGTGCCAGCAGTTACTCGCCGGACAGCCTGCATGAAGCTTTCTTT.

This rearrangement joins TRBV9 to TRBJ1-2; TRBD1 is a possible D gene (6 bases). This CDR3 has 14 residues. V lost 3 bases to trimming and J lost 8 bases, with 17 bases between them. Germline loops: CDR1 SGDLS, CDR2 YYNGEE. The CDR3 loop is CASSGGSRGEGYTF. Written as DNA, the CDR3 is TGTGCCAGCAGCGGGGGGAGCAGGGGAGAGGGCTACACCTTC.

The genes are TRBV3-1 and TRBJ2-7, with TRBD1 identical over 7 bases. From germline, CDR1 is LGHDT and CDR2 YNNKEL (reference sequence). The CDR3 length is 16 residues. V lost 0 bases to trimming and J lost 4 bases; unmatched junction nucleotides: 9. The CDR3 loop is CASSQDLETGIYEQYF. The CDR3 coding sequence is TGTGCCAGCAGCCAAGATCTGGAGACAGGGATATACGAGCAGTACTTC.

V is TRBV6-5 and J is TRBJ2-7, with 8 bases aligning to TRBD2. The J call may be faulty, since TRBJ2-5 better matches the DNA end. The CDR3 length is 18 residues. Germline V CDR1 and CDR2: MNHEY, SVGAGI. The CDR3 loop reads CASSYSPGAGVRRETQYF. CDR3 nucleotides: TGTGCCAGCAGTTACTCGCCTGGAGCGGGGGTTCGCCGCGAGACCCAGTACTTC.

This clonotype was counted a few times. The chain uses TRBV27 and TRBJ2-4; TRBD1 or TRBD2 may be the D gene (5 bases each). Germline values: CDR1 MNHEY, CDR2 SMNVEV (reference sequence). There are 16 residues in the CDR3. With 1 base removed from V and 5 bases from J, the gap between germline ends came to 15 bases. The chain's CDR3 is CASSLYLGTGENIQYF. CDR3 DNA: TGTGCCAGCAGTTTATATTTAGGGACCGGAGAAAACATTCAGTACTTC.